The 25 T cell receptor beta chains below all came from one sample that was sequenced in a study of CD8 T cells in ankylosing spondylitis. From the 5' RACE reads, TCRdb called clonotypes with MiXCR, one entry per CDR3 protein. Altogether about 240,000 distinct CDR3 sequences are present, approximately 9% being singletons, with the ten largest covering over 6.5%. The source material was blood, either unsorted or a sorted T cell fraction (not recorded which). The source of these receptors is a male donor with ankylosing spondylitis or in good health (not recorded which).

This clonotype was recorded many times. The chain couples TRBV5-1 to TRBJ1-6, with D hard to call. CDR1 is SGHRS, CDR2 YFSETQ, per germline. V was pared by 1 base and J by 0 bases, with 14 bases between. This CDR3 region has 18 residues. The CDR3 loop reads CASSLRPERVSYNSPLHF. DNA of the CDR3: TGCGCCAGCAGCTTGCGACCAGAAAGAGTCTCCTATAATTCACCCCTCCACTTT.

Here the CDR3 DNA reads TGTGCCAGCAGCTTTACCGGGACGGGGGAGACCCAGTACTTC. It yields the protein CASSFTGTGETQYF. The chain uses TRBV7-9 and TRBJ2-5; TRBD1 or TRBD2 may be the D gene (5 bases each). The germline V gene encodes CDR1 SEHNR and CDR2 FQNEAQ (reference sequence). Between the trimmed V and J ends, which lost 3 bases and 5 bases, there was a span of 13 bases. The CDR3 has 14 amino acids.

This clonotype was seen ten or more times. The V gene is TRBV12-3 or TRBV12-4, the J gene TRBJ2-3; TRBD1 agrees at 8 bases. V lost 6 bases to trimming and J lost 1 base; unmatched junction nucleotides: 6. This CDR3 contains 15 residues. CDR3 sequence (DNA): TGTGCCAGCAGAACACAGGGGGTAGGCACAGATACGCAGTATTTT. Translated, it gives CASRTQGVGTDTQYF.

This clonotype was detected ten times or more. This sequence joins TRBV5-6 and TRBJ1-2; no clear D. The CDR3 covers 12 residues. CDR1 is SGHDT, CDR2 YYEEEE, per germline. Trimming removed 5 bases from V and 4 bases from J, with 9 bases in between. DNA of the CDR3: TGTGCCAGCAGGAATGAGGGCTATGGCTACACCTTC. The encoded protein is CASRNEGYGYTF.

This clonotype was seen ten or more times. The chain couples TRBV5-1 to TRBJ1-5; D uncertain. Trimming took off 7 bases at V and 2 bases at J, with 19 bases between the two ends. Germline CDR1 reads SGHRS; CDR2 reads YFSETQ. CDR3 length: 16 amino acids. CDR3 sequence (DNA): TGCGCCAGCCTGGACGGTTCCGAGCAGGGCAATCAGCCCCAGCATTTT. Its protein is CASLDGSEQGNQPQHF.

This clonotype was counted ten times or more. The chain links TRBV4-3 to TRBJ1-3, with D possibly being TRBD1 (5 bases). With 0 bases removed from V and 0 bases from J, the gap between germline ends came to 12 bases. The length of the CDR3 is 17 residues. Germline lookup yields CDR1 LGHNA and CDR2 YSLEER. The CDR3, as DNA: TGCGCCAGCAGCCAAGATGGGGAGGGGATCTCTGGAAACACCATATATTTT. This codes for CASSQDGEGISGNTIYF.

In its sample, this clonotype was seen many times. The genes are TRBV5-5 and TRBJ2-3; no firm D call. The CDR3 covers 15 residues. Germline V gene sequence: CDR1 SGHKS, CDR2 YYEKEE (reference sequence). Trimming took off 0 bases at V and 5 bases at J, with 13 bases between the two ends. CDR3 amino acids: CASSLVPEWKDTQYF. The CDR3 DNA follows: TGTGCCAGCAGCTTGGTTCCGGAGTGGAAAGATACGCAGTATTTT.

The chain links TRBV5-1 to TRBJ2-7; 8 positions match TRBD2. CDR1 and CDR2 from the germline V gene are SGHRS and YFSETQ. The CDR3 is 15 residues long. Losses at the gene ends were 4 bases for V and 4 bases for J; bases not matched to a gene: 10. In DNA, the CDR3 is TGCGCCAGCAGCCCCTTGGGGCGGGGGGTATACGAGCAGTACTTC. This codes for CASSPLGRGVYEQYF.

This clonotype was observed a few times. The J gene is TRBJ2-1, the V gene TRBV4-2; D is unresolved. This CDR3 contains 15 residues. Trimming removed 1 base at V and 7 bases at J, with 14 bases between. Germline CDR1 LGHNA, CDR2 YNFKEQ. CDR3 sequence reads: CASSQGRTLGNEQFF. CDR3 DNA: TGTGCCAGCAGCCAAGGTCGTACTCTAGGAAATGAGCAGTTCTTC.

This clonotype appeared many times. V usage is TRBV20-1 and J usage is TRBJ2-1; 10 bases are a match to TRBD1. Germline trimming cut 3 bases from V and 4 bases from J; bases unmatched to any gene: 3. This CDR3 has 14 residues. CDR1 is DFQATT, CDR2 SNEGSKA, per germline (reference sequence). CDR3 protein: CSASQGQGYNEQFF. CDR3 DNA: TGCAGTGCTAGTCAGGGACAGGGGTACAATGAGCAGTTCTTC.

This clonotype has ten or more counts. The V call is TRBV28, the J call TRBJ2-2, with D perhaps matching TRBD1 (5 bases). Deletions cut 6 bases from V and 5 bases from J, with 22 bases between. The CDR3 totals 17 residues. The germline CDR1 and CDR2 sequences are MDHEN and SYDVKM. DNA of the CDR3: TGTGCCAGCAGCTATGCCCGGTGGACACCGGCGACCGGGGAGCTGTTTTTT. Its translation: CASSYARWTPATGELFF.

The chain is built from TRBV7-9 and TRBJ2-3; 9 bases map to TRBD2. J was trimmed by 1 base and V by 5 bases; bases with no gene match: 4. Germline CDR1 reads SEHNR; CDR2 reads FQNEAQ (reference sequence). This CDR3 has 15 amino acids. The CDR3 DNA reads as TGTGCCAGCAGCAACGTAGCGGGGGGCACAGATACGCAGTATTTT. Protein: CASSNVAGGTDTQYF.

With respect to this clonotype: A read error may explain this, as a much larger clone is one base away. The V gene is TRBV12-3 or TRBV12-4, the J gene TRBJ2-5; no firm D call. The CDR3 has 14 residues. CDR3 in amino acids: CASSPDWKQETHYF. CDR3 nucleotides: TGTGCCAGCAGTCCCGACTGGAAGCAAGAGACCCATTACTTC.

The table lists this clonotype with many counts. The V and J genes are TRBV7-9 and TRBJ1-4; perhaps TRBD1 as D (5 bases). From germline, CDR1 is SEHNR and CDR2 FQNEAQ (reference sequence). The CDR3 spans 14 residues. Trimming took 6 bases from V and 5 from J, leaving 13 bases between them. Written as DNA, the CDR3 is TGTGCCAGCAGTTCGACAGTTCAGAATGAAAAACTGTTTTTT. Translating gives CASSSTVQNEKLFF.

This clonotype has at least ten counts. The chain couples TRBV13 to TRBJ2-3; D perhaps matches TRBD1 (6 bases). V was shortened by 5 bases and J by 0 bases, with 15 bases between the two germline ends. CDR1 is PRHDT and CDR2 is FYEKMQ in the germline V gene (reference sequence). CDR3 length: 16 amino acids. In nucleotides, the CDR3 is TGTGCCAGCAGCCCAGGACAGTCAAAAAGCACAGATACGCAGTATTTT. Its protein is CASSPGQSKSTDTQYF.

This clonotype has just a few counts. The DNA for the CDR3 is TGTGCCAGCAGGGCGACAGGGGGGAACACCGGGGAGCTGTTTTTT. This encodes CASRATGGNTGELFF. The rearrangement uses TRBV7-2 and TRBJ2-2; TRBD1 matches 9 bases. J lost 1 base, V lost 6 bases, and 3 bases had no gene match. Germline loops: CDR1 SGHTA, CDR2 FQGNSA. This CDR3 spans 15 amino acids.

This clonotype showed up many times. The chain is built from TRBV29-1 and TRBJ2-5; a weak D match, TRBD1 (6 bases). This CDR3 region has 12 residues. Germline V gives CDR1 SQVTM, CDR2 ANQGSEA. Trimming cost V 6 bases and J 5 bases, with 13 bases left between them. CDR3 residues: CSVIQGGETQYF. DNA of the CDR3: TGCAGCGTCATACAGGGTGGGGAGACCCAGTACTTC. The full variable domain, rest sourced from reference TRBV29-1 and TRBJ2-5, is SAVISQKPSRDICQRGTSLTIQCQVDSQVTMMFWYRQQPGQSLTLIATANQGSEATYESGFVIDKFPISRPNLTFSTLTVSNMSPEDSSIYLCSVIQGGETQYFGPGTRLLVL.

This clonotype was seen at least ten times. The chain carries TRBV20-1 and TRBJ1-2; 7 bases line up with TRBD1. Trimming at V came to 1 base and at J to 5 bases, leaving 13 bases not matched to a gene. This CDR3 contains 16 residues. The V gene's germline CDR1 is DFQATT and CDR2 SNEGSKA (reference sequence). The CDR3 spells CSARAQDRVLPYGYTF. CDR3 bases: TGCAGTGCTAGAGCCCAAGACAGGGTCCTCCCTTATGGCTACACCTTC.

There are many counts of this clonotype. V is TRBV20-1 and J is TRBJ1-1; no firm D call. The germline gives CDR1 DFQATT, CDR2 SNEGSKA (reference sequence). The ends were cut back, 1 base at V and 2 bases at J, with 11 bases in the middle. The CDR3 is made up of 14 amino acids. CDR3 loop: CSARVVVPNTEAFF. In nucleotides, the CDR3 is TGCAGTGCTAGAGTGGTGGTCCCCAACACTGAAGCTTTCTTT.

This clonotype was seen a handful of times. CDR3 coding DNA: TGTGCCAGCAGCGTAGTATACAGCGGTGGGGGCTACAATGAGCAGTTCTTC. Its protein product is CASSVVYSGGGYNEQFF. The V gene is TRBV9, the J gene TRBJ2-1; D may be TRBD1 or TRBD2 (5 bases each). From germline, CDR1 is SGDLS and CDR2 YYNGEE. Trimming removed 0 bases at V and 3 bases at J, with 16 bases between. This CDR3 comprises 17 residues.

Comments on this clonotype: The junction shows a germline mismatch at one end, possibly a read error. The chain combines TRBV7-7 with TRBJ1-6; weak D call: TRBD1 (6 bases). Germline V lookup: CDR1 SSHAT, CDR2 FNYEAQ (reference sequence). This CDR3 has 15 residues. The CDR3 region is CASSPHPGQNSPLHF. DNA for the CDR3: TGTGCTAGCAGCCCGCATCCGGGACAAAATTCACCCCTCCACTTT.

This clonotype was recorded at least ten times. V gene TRBV20-1 combines with J gene TRBJ1-5; possible D gene TRBD1, 5 bases. Germline V gene data show CDR1 as DFQATT and CDR2 as SNEGSKA (reference sequence). The CDR3 length is 14 residues. V shed 5 bases and J shed 6 bases, with 17 bases lying between them. The DNA of the CDR3 is TGCAGTGCTCCTGGAGGCGGGGGAAGTCAGCCCCAGCATTTT. Translating it yields CSAPGGGGSQPQHF.

This clonotype was observed many times. The gene calls are TRBV7-8 and TRBJ1-5; D gene unclear. The CDR3 is 14 residues long. Trimming removed 4 bases at V and 2 bases at J, with 9 bases between. Germline V lookup: CDR1 SGHVS, CDR2 FQNEAQ. CDR3 coding DNA: TGTGCCAGCAGCTCCCGACGTGGCAATCAGCCCCAGCATTTT. Amino acids: CASSSRRGNQPQHF.

This chain connects TRBV2 to TRBJ2-2; 14 positions agree with TRBD2. The V gene's germline CDR1 is SNHLY and CDR2 FYNNEI. The CDR3 totals 16 residues. J gave up 5 bases and V 9 bases, and 8 bases lay outside the gene matches. DNA of the CDR3: TGTGCCAGTTCAGGGACTAGCGGGAGTTGGACCGGGGAGCTGTTTTTT. Translated, it gives CASSGTSGSWTGELFF.

This clonotype was seen a handful of times. J is TRBJ2-7 and V is TRBV20-1, with TRBD1 matching 10 bases. The CDR3 runs to 16 residues. CDR1 and CDR2 (germline): DFQATT, SNEGSKA (reference sequence). V shed 1 base, J shed 9 bases, and the junction held 15 bases outside the gene matches. CDR3 sequence (DNA): TGCAGTGCTAGAGCCACCGGGACAGGGGCCCCATTGGGGCAGTACTTC. This gives the protein CSARATGTGAPLGQYF.